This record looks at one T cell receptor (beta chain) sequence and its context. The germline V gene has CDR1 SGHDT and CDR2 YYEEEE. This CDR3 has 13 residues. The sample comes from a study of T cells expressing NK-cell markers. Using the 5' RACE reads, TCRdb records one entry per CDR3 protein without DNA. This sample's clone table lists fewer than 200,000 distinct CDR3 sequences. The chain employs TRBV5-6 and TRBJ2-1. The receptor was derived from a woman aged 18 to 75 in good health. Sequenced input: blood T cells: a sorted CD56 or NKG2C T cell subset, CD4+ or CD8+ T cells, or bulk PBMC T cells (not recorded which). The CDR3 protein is CASSLGQVYEQFF.